A single sample gave rise to the 31 T cell receptor beta chains below, sequenced in a study of blood T cell repertoires in COVID-19. Method: immunoSEQ multiplex PCR; TCRdb's copy keeps in-frame clones and lacks some. The repertoire has approximately 12,000 clones, about 87% of them found once; the top ten carry roughly 11%. Input material: peripheral blood. These receptors all stem from a human donor in a cohort sampled during active COVID-19.

This chain connects TRBV5-1 to TRBJ2-1; 7 bases are a match to TRBD2. CDR1 and CDR2 (germline): SGHRS, YFSETQ. V shed 3 bases and J 2 bases; nucleotides not matched to a gene: 20. The CDR3 spans 20 residues. CDR3 nucleotides: TGCGCCAGCAGCTCCACCCTGAGTAGGGTAGCGGGTGGTACCTACAATGAGCAGTTCTTC. Its protein product is CASSSTLSRVAGGTYNEQFF.

The V call is TRBV10-3, the J call TRBJ1-2, with TRBD1 matching 8 bases. Germline V gene data show CDR1 as ENHRY and CDR2 as SYGVKD. The CDR3 has 14 amino acids. After removal of 4 bases from V and 3 bases from J, the junction contained 4 bases not matched to a gene. CDR3 nucleotide sequence: TGTGCCATCAGTGTGACGGGACAGGACTATGGCTACACCTTC. It specifies CAISVTGQDYGYTF.

V and J are TRBV6-5 and TRBJ1-3, with D uncertain. In germline, CDR1 is MNHEY, CDR2 SVGAGI. CDR3 length: 16 amino acids. The ends were cut back, 0 bases at V and 4 bases at J, with 13 bases in the middle. This CDR3 reads CASSYSTPKLGNTIYF. The CDR3 region has the DNA TGTGCCAGCAGTTACTCGACACCCAAGCTCGGAAACACCATATATTTT.

V usage is TRBV18 and J usage is TRBJ2-1; maybe TRBD1 (5 bases). Germline CDR1 is KGHSH and CDR2 is LQKENI. There are 15 residues in the CDR3. The ends were cut back, 6 bases at V and 2 bases at J, with 14 bases in the middle. CDR3 sequence reads: CASSPDRGAYNEQFF. The CDR3 coding sequence is TGTGCCAGCTCTCCCGACAGAGGTGCCTACAATGAGCAGTTCTTC.

This sequence joins TRBV20-1 and TRBJ1-1; 8 bases map to TRBD1. CDR1 and CDR2 from the germline V gene are DFQATT and SNEGSKA (reference sequence). J gave up 6 bases and V 3 bases, and 9 bases lay outside the gene matches. The CDR3 runs 14 residues. The CDR3 coding sequence is TGCAGTGCTAGTAAACCCCGGGACAGGTCTGAAGCTTTCTTT. Translation: CSASKPRDRSEAFF.

In its sample, this clone was seen once. This chain joins TRBV6-2 or TRBV6-3 and TRBJ2-3; weak D call: TRBD1 (5 bases). This CDR3 has 18 residues. Germline V gene data show CDR1 as MNHEY and CDR2 as SVGEGT. Deletions cut 0 bases from V and 5 bases from J, with 21 bases between. CDR3 residues: CASSYSFLSGASGDTQYF. The CDR3 DNA is TGTGCCAGCAGTTACTCGTTTTTATCTGGGGCTTCTGGAGATACGCAGTATTTT.

The rearrangement joins TRBV18 to TRBJ2-7; D is perhaps TRBD2 (5 bases). The germline V and J ends were trimmed by 6 bases and 2 bases, with 17 bases remaining between them. Germline CDR1 is KGHSH and CDR2 is LQKENI. This CDR3 is built from 15 residues. The chain's CDR3 is CASSKGLEDAYEQYF. CDR3 coding DNA: TGTGCCAGCTCTAAAGGCTTGGAGGATGCCTACGAGCAGTACTTC.

This chain uses TRBV29-1 with TRBJ1-2, with D possibly being TRBD1 (6 bases). This CDR3 contains 14 residues. The V and J ends lost 7 bases and 2 bases respectively, with 17 bases between them. Germline assignment: CDR1 SQVTM and CDR2 ANQGSEA. CDR3 in DNA: TGCAGCGCCCAAGTTTCGACAGGAAACTATGGCTACACCTTC. Protein product: CSAQVSTGNYGYTF.

The chain carries TRBV28 and TRBJ1-1, with D uncertain. Germline CDR1 and CDR2: MDHEN and SYDVKM. V gave up 2 bases and J gave up 1 base, with 2 bases separating them. The CDR3 length is 12 residues. The CDR3 loop is CASSLQNTEAFF. For the CDR3, the DNA is TGTGCCAGCAGTTTACAGAACACTGAAGCTTTCTTT. Combining the CDR3 with reference TRBV28 and TRBJ1-1 gives the whole variable domain DVKVTQSSRYLVKRTGEKVFLECVQDMDHENMFWYRQDPGLGLRLIYFSYDVKMKEKGDIPEGYSVSREKKERFSLILESASTNQTSMYLCASSLQNTEAFFGQGTRLTVV.

This chain uses TRBV7-3 with TRBJ2-5; 7 bases map to TRBD2. The J segment lost 5 bases and the V segment lost 1 base, leaving 10 bases of the junction unmatched. Germline CDR1 and CDR2: SGHTA and FQGTGA. The CDR3 contains 16 residues. The CDR3 is CASSLMVAGGYETQYF. For the CDR3, the DNA is TGTGCCAGCAGCTTAATGGTAGCGGGTGGTTATGAGACCCAGTACTTC.

The chain combines TRBV28 with TRBJ1-6, with 8 bases identical to TRBD1. The ends lost 5 bases at V and 2 bases at J; junction bases unmatched: 5. CDR3 size: 16 residues. Per the germline V gene, CDR1 is MDHEN and CDR2 is SYDVKM. The CDR3 reads CASSTTGVTYNSPLHF. The CDR3 DNA follows: TGTGCCAGCAGTACGACAGGGGTGACCTATAATTCACCCCTCCACTTT.

The CDR3 here is CASSLRAGDTEAFF. CDR3 nucleotides: TGTGCCAGCAGCTTGAGGGCAGGGGACACTGAAGCTTTCTTT. The genes are TRBV7-9 and TRBJ1-1, with D tentatively TRBD1 (6 bases). V was clipped by 3 bases and J by 3 bases, with 11 bases between them. The CDR3 consists of 14 residues. CDR1 is SEHNR, CDR2 FQNEAQ, per germline (reference sequence).

This clone occurred a few times. The chain links TRBV6-5 to TRBJ2-3; TRBD1 might be the D (6 bases). Trimming removed 11 bases at V and 2 bases at J, with 14 bases between. In germline, CDR1 is MNHEY, CDR2 SVGAGI. The CDR3 is 13 amino acids. CDR3 residues: CASQGVYTDTQYF. In DNA form, the CDR3 reads TGTGCCTCACAGGGCGTTTACACAGATACGCAGTATTTT.

There are a few counts of this clone. V and J are TRBV7-8 and TRBJ2-1, with 9 bases that match TRBD2. J was trimmed by 7 bases and V by 0 bases; bases with no gene match: 13. The CDR3 sequence is 18 residues long. Germline V gene sequence: CDR1 SGHVS, CDR2 FQNEAQ. CDR3 DNA: TGTGCCAGCAGCTTAGCGTTGGCTAGCGGGGCCAATTGGAATGAGCAGTTCTTC. Translation: CASSLALASGANWNEQFF.

The chain has TRBV19 and TRBJ1-5, with D unresolved. With 6 bases removed from V and 4 bases from J, the gap between germline ends came to 10 bases. Germline CDR1 LNHDA, CDR2 SQIVND (reference sequence). This CDR3 has 13 amino acids. The CDR3 here is CASRPAENQPQHF. The CDR3 DNA follows: TGTGCCAGTAGACCGGCGGAGAATCAGCCCCAGCATTTT.

For this clone: The junction shows a germline mismatch at one end, possibly a read error. This chain uses TRBV6-2 or TRBV6-3 with TRBJ1-5; tentatively, D is TRBD1 (6 bases). The CDR3 extends over 13 amino acids. CDR1 MNHEY and CDR2 SVGEGT come from the germline V gene. As DNA, the CDR3 is TGTGCCAGCAGCCTCACTGGGACCCCAGGGGTGGATTTT. Amino acid sequence: CASSLTGTPGVDF.

This chain joins TRBV29-1 and TRBJ1-4; 9 bases are a match to TRBD1. The germline V gene encodes CDR1 SQVTM and CDR2 ANQGSEA. The CDR3 covers 16 residues. V shed 3 bases and J 6 bases; nucleotides not matched to a gene: 11. Here the CDR3 DNA reads TGCAGCGTTGACGGCGTCCAGGGACAGGGTGATGAAAAACTGTTTTTT. Translated, it gives CSVDGVQGQGDEKLFF.

The CDR3 region is CARGQGANTGELFF. CDR3 DNA sequence: TGTGCCAGGGGACAGGGGGCGAACACCGGGGAGCTGTTTTTT. J is TRBJ2-2 and V is TRBV19; TRBD1 matches at 11 bases. J was trimmed by 0 bases and V by 9 bases; bases with no gene match: 0. This CDR3 is 14 amino acids long. CDR1 and CDR2 (germline): LNHDA, SQIVND (reference sequence).

The chain has TRBV29-1 and TRBJ1-1, with 7 bases identical to TRBD1. CDR3 length: 12 residues. Germline V gene sequence: CDR1 SQVTM, CDR2 ANQGSEA. J lost 5 bases, V lost 7 bases, and 7 bases had no gene match. The CDR3 loop is CSAKTGVTEAFF. The CDR3 DNA reads TGCAGCGCGAAAACAGGGGTAACTGAAGCTTTCTTT.

This chain connects TRBV30 to TRBJ1-1; 7 bases align to TRBD1. This CDR3 has 13 residues. Unmatched junction bases numbered 8, after V lost 8 bases and J lost 2 bases. Germline V lookup: CDR1 GTSNPN, CDR2 SVGIG (reference sequence). CDR3 in DNA: TGTGCCGAGACAGGGCTTCGAAACACTGAAGCTTTCTTT. This encodes CAETGLRNTEAFF.

V is TRBV7-2 and J is TRBJ2-1; TRBD1 aligns across 8 bases. Trimming cost V 3 bases and J 2 bases; bases outside gene matches: 3. CDR1 and CDR2 (germline): SGHTA, FQGNSA. The CDR3 loop spans 15 amino acids. CDR3 region: CASSFDRGTYNEQFF. Here the CDR3 DNA reads TGTGCCAGCAGCTTTGACAGGGGTACCTACAATGAGCAGTTCTTC. The whole variable domain, filled in from reference TRBV7-2 and TRBJ2-1, reads GAGVSQSPSNKVTEKGKDVELRCDPISGHTALYWYRQSLGQGLEFLIYFQGNSAPDKSGLPSDRFSAERTGGSVSTLTIQRTQQEDSAVYLCASSFDRGTYNEQFFGPGTRLTVL.

This clone was observed a handful of times. V and J are TRBV7-9 and TRBJ2-5; TRBD1 matches 9 bases. The CDR3 length is 18 residues. Unmatched junction bases numbered 16, after V lost 2 bases and J lost 6 bases. Germline V CDR1 and CDR2: SEHNR, FQNEAQ (reference sequence). The CDR3 here is CASSLMGSSGQGRKTQYF. For the CDR3, the DNA is TGTGCCAGCAGCTTAATGGGATCCTCGGGACAGGGTAGAAAGACCCAGTACTTC.

The V gene is TRBV4-1, the J gene TRBJ1-5; D is unresolved. The CDR3 totals 15 residues. Germline V lookup: CDR1 MGHRA, CDR2 YSYEKL. Trimming removed 4 bases from V and 4 bases from J, with 14 bases in between. This CDR3 reads CASSPLLGGNQPQHF. The CDR3, as DNA: TGCGCCAGCAGCCCCCTACTGGGAGGGAATCAGCCCCAGCATTTT.

The chain links TRBV5-6 to TRBJ1-2, with 8 bases identical to TRBD1. The germline CDR1 and CDR2 sequences are SGHDT and YYEEEE. This CDR3 comprises 16 residues. Trimming took 4 bases from V and 1 from J; bases not matched to a gene: 9. CDR3 nucleotide sequence: TGTGCCAGCAGCCCCACCAGGGGGCTTGGTAACTATGGCTACACCTTC. Residues: CASSPTRGLGNYGYTF.

The CDR3 DNA sequence: TGTGCCAGCACCCACTATGAGGAGACCCAGTACTTC. Translating it yields CASTHYEETQYF. V usage is TRBV11-2 and J usage is TRBJ2-5; D gene ambiguous. V gave up 7 bases and J gave up 5 bases, with 11 bases separating them. This CDR3 comprises 12 residues. Looked up from germline, CDR1 is SGHAT and CDR2 is FQNNGV.

The chain is built from TRBV9 and TRBJ1-3, with TRBD1 matching 8 bases. CDR1 SGDLS and CDR2 YYNGEE come from the germline V gene. J lost 8 bases, V lost 2 bases, and 3 bases had no gene match. CDR3 length: 13 amino acids. CDR3: CASSVGTGYTIYF. For the CDR3, the DNA is TGTGCCAGCAGCGTGGGGACAGGTTACACCATATATTTT. The full variable domain, rest sourced from reference TRBV9 and TRBJ1-3, is DSGVTQTPKHLITATGQRVTLRCSPRSGDLSVYWYQQSLDQGLQFLIQYYNGEERAKGNILERFSAQQFPDLHSELNLSSLELGDSALYFCASSVGTGYTIYFGEGSWLTVV.

This chain connects TRBV5-3 to TRBJ1-6; tentative D call: TRBD1 (6 bases). TRBV5-3 qualifies as an ORF whose function is uncertain. The CDR3 sequence is 15 residues long. Trimming stripped 1 base from V and 5 bases from J, with 10 bases between. As DNA, the CDR3 is TGTGCCAGAAGCTTGAAGGGGGTTAATAATTCACCCCTCCACTTT. Its protein product is CARSLKGVNNSPLHF.

J is TRBJ1-2 and V is TRBV7-4; 8 bases line up with TRBD1. This CDR3 is built from 18 residues. Per germline, CDR1 SGHVT and CDR2 SQSDAQ. With 5 bases clipped from V and 5 bases from J, the junction kept 19 bases outside the gene matches. The CDR3 is CASSPGGLTGDRLYGYTF. The CDR3 DNA follows: TGTGCCAGCAGCCCGGGGGGTTTGACAGGGGATAGGCTATATGGCTACACCTTC.

The chain combines TRBV5-1 with TRBJ2-3; possibly TRBD1 for D (6 bases). V lost 2 bases to trimming and J lost 3 bases, with 13 bases between them. CDR1 SGHRS and CDR2 YFSETQ come from the germline V gene. The CDR3 sequence is 15 residues long. The chain's CDR3 is CASSLGAGETDTQYF. The CDR3 bases are TGCGCCAGCAGCTTAGGGGCAGGGGAAACAGATACGCAGTATTTT.

This chain uses TRBV11-2 with TRBJ1-2, with TRBD1 as a possible D gene (5 bases). V lost 4 bases and J 8 bases, leaving 8 bases between the germline ends. The CDR3 covers 11 residues. CDR1 is SGHAT and CDR2 is FQNNGV in the germline V gene. The CDR3: CASSSQGGYTF. The CDR3 coding sequence is TGTGCCAGCAGCTCCCAGGGAGGCTACACCTTC.

The rearrangement joins TRBV27 to TRBJ2-1, with D perhaps matching TRBD2 (6 bases). V lost 4 bases and J 0 bases, leaving 7 bases between the germline ends. Germline CDR1 and CDR2: MNHEY and SMNVEV (reference sequence). The CDR3 consists of 14 residues. The CDR3 is CASSYGGSYNEQFF. For the CDR3, the DNA is TGTGCCAGCAGTTACGGGGGCTCCTACAATGAGCAGTTCTTC.